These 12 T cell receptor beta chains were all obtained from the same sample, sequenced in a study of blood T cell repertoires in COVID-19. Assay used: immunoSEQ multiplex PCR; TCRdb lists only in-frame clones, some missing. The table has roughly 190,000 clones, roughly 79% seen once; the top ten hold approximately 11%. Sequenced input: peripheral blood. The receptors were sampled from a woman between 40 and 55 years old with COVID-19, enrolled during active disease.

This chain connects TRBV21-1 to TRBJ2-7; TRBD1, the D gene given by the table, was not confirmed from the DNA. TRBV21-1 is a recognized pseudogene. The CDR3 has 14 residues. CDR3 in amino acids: CASSKESTGWEQYF. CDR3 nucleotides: TGTGCCAGCAGCAAAGAAAGTACAGGGTGGGAGCAGTACTTC.

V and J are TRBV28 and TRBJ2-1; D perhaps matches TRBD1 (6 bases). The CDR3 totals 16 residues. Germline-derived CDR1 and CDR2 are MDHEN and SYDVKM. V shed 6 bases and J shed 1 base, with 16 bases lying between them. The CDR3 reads CASRKPGQISYNEQFF. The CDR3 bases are TGTGCCAGCAGGAAGCCGGGACAAATATCCTACAATGAGCAGTTCTTC.

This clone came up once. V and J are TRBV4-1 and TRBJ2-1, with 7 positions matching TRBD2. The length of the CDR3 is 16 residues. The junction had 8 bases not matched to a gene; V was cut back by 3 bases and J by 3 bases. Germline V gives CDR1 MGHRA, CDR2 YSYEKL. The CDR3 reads CASSQGWRGSYNEQFF. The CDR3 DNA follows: TGCGCCAGCAGCCAGGGCTGGCGGGGGAGCTACAATGAGCAGTTCTTC.

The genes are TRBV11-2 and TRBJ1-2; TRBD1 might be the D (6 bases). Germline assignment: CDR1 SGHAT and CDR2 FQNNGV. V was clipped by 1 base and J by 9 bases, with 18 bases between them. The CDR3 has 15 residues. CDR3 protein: CASSLGTSGALSYTF. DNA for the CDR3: TGTGCCAGCAGCTTAGGTACCTCAGGGGCTCTGAGCTACACCTTC.

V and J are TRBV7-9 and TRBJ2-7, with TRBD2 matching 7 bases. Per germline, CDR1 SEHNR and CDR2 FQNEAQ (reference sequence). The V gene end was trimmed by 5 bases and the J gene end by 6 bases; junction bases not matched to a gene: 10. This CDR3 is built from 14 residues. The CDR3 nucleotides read TGTGCCAGCAGCCCTGAGGGAGGGGCCGGCGAGCAGTACTTC. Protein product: CASSPEGGAGEQYF. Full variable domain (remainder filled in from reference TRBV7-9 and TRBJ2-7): DTGVSQNPRHKITKRGQNVTFRCDPISEHNRLYWYRQTLGQGPEFLTYFQNEAQLEKSRLLSDRFSAERPKGSFSTLEIQRTEQGDSAMYLCASSPEGGAGEQYFGPGTRLTVT.

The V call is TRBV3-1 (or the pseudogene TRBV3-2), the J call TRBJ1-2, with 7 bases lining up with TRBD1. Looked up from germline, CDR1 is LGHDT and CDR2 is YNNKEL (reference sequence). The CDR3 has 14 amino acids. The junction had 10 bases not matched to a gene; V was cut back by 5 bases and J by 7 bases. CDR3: CASSSAGGSGGYTF. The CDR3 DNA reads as TGTGCCAGCAGCAGTGCAGGGGGTAGCGGTGGCTACACCTTC.

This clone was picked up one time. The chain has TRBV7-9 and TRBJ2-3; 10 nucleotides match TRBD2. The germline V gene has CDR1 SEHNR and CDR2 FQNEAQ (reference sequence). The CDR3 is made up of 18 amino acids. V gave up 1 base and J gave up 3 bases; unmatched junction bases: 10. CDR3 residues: CASSLVRGLAALTDTQYF. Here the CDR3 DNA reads TGTGCCAGCAGCTTAGTACGCGGACTAGCGGCTCTAACAGATACGCAGTATTTT. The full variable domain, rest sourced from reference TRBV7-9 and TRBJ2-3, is DTGVSQNPRHKITKRGQNVTFRCDPISEHNRLYWYRQTLGQGPEFLTYFQNEAQLEKSRLLSDRFSAERPKGSFSTLEIQRTEQGDSAMYLCASSLVRGLAALTDTQYFGPGTRLTVL.

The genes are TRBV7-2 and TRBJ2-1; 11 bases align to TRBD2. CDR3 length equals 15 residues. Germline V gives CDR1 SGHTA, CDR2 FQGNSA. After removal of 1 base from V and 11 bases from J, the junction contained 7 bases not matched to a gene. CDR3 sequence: CASSLGRLAGGQQFF. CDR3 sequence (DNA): TGTGCCAGCAGCTTAGGTAGGTTAGCGGGGGGGCAGCAGTTCTTC.

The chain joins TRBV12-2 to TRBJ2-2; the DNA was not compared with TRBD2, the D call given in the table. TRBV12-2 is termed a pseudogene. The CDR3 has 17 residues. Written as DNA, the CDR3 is TGTGCAAGTCGCTTAGCGCCGGTCCCCACCCGCACCGGGGAGCTGTTTTTT. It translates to CASRLAPVPTRTGELFF.

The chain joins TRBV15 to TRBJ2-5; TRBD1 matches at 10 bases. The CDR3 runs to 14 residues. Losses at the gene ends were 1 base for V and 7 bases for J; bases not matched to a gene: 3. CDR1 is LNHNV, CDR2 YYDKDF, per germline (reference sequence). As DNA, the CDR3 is TGTGCCACCAGCAGAGGGGGACAGGGGCGGACCCAGTACTTC. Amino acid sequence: CATSRGGQGRTQYF.

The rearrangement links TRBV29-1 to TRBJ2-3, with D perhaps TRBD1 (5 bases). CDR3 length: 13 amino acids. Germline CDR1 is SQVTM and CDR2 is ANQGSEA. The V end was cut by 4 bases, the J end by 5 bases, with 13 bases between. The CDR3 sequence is CSVGTNHQDTQYF. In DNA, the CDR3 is TGCAGCGTTGGGACAAATCATCAAGATACGCAGTATTTT.

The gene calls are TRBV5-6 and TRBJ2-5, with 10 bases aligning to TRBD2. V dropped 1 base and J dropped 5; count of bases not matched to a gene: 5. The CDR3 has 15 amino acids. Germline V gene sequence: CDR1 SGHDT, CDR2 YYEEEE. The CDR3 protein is CASSLSGGARETQYF. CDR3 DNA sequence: TGTGCCAGCAGCTTGAGCGGGGGGGCCCGGGAGACCCAGTACTTC.